This is a list of T cell receptor beta chains from one sample in a study of cytomegalovirus exposure and HLA in healthy donors. Here immunoSEQ multiplex PCR was the method, and the copy in TCRdb shows in-frame clones only, minus some. This sample has approximately 180,000 clones, with 85% to 90% found just once. The sequencing sample was made of PBMCs. These receptors were collected from a woman under 30 in good health and CMV-seronegative. Both conserved end residues are part of each CDR3. Each record gives: V gene, clone size, J gene, D gene, CDR3 protein, CDR3 DNA. The D gene is left open where the match is weak. Clone sizes are given selectively: once, few, many, or a class where the clone is expanded.

V gene: TRBV28
clone size: .
J gene: TRBJ2-5
D gene: TRBD2
CDR3 protein: CASSFGGGAGTQYF
CDR3 DNA: TGTGCCAGCAGTTTCGGGGGGGGTGCGGGGACCCAGTACTTC

V gene: TRBV19
clone size: .
J gene: TRBJ1-5
D gene: .
CDR3 protein: CASSIGRDQPQHF
CDR3 DNA: TGTGCCAGTAGTATAGGCCGAGATCAGCCCCAGCATTTT

V gene: TRBV7-2
clone size: once
J gene: TRBJ1-3
D gene: .
CDR3 protein: CASTSGISGNTIYF
CDR3 DNA: TGTGCCAGCACCTCGGGGATTTCTGGAAACACCATATATTTT

V gene: TRBV2
clone size: .
J gene: TRBJ1-1
D gene: .
CDR3 protein: CASSEDVTVNTEAFF
CDR3 DNA: TGTGCCAGCAGTGAAGATGTCACAGTGAACACTGAAGCTTTCTTT

V gene: TRBV6-5
clone size: .
J gene: TRBJ1-5
D gene: .
CDR3 protein: CASSLGGAQPQHF
CDR3 DNA: TGTGCCAGCAGCCTCGGTGGGGCCCAGCCCCAGCATTTT

V gene: TRBV10-3
clone size: .
J gene: TRBJ2-7
D gene: .
CDR3 protein: CAIGSFGTGQRSDEQYF
CDR3 DNA: TGTGCCATCGGGAGTTTTGGGACGGGACAACGGAGCGACGAGCAGTACTTC

V gene: TRBV18
clone size: .
J gene: TRBJ1-1
D gene: TRBD1
CDR3 protein: CASSPPFAGGYTEAFF
CDR3 DNA: TGTGCCAGCTCACCACCCTTCGCAGGGGGATACACTGAAGCTTTCTTT

V gene: TRBV7-6
clone size: .
J gene: TRBJ1-1
D gene: TRBD1
CDR3 protein: CASSFNRDRGFEAFF
CDR3 DNA: TGTGCCAGCAGCTTCAACCGGGACAGGGGCTTTGAAGCTTTCTTT

V gene: TRBV2
clone size: .
J gene: TRBJ1-5
D gene: TRBD1
CDR3 protein: CASSSTGGHQPQHF
CDR3 DNA: TGTGCCAGCAGTTCGACAGGGGGGCATCAGCCCCAGCATTTT

V gene: TRBV7-8
clone size: .
J gene: TRBJ2-5
D gene: TRBD1
CDR3 protein: CASSAASGTGGEETQYF
CDR3 DNA: TGTGCCAGCAGCGCGGCCTCCGGGACAGGGGGCGAGGAGACCCAGTACTTC

V gene: TRBV5-4
clone size: .
J gene: TRBJ2-5
D gene: .
CDR3 protein: CASSQTEFRETQYF
CDR3 DNA: TGTGCCAGCAGCCAAACAGAGTTCCGAGAGACCCAGTACTTC

V gene: TRBV19
clone size: .
J gene: TRBJ1-2
D gene: .
CDR3 protein: CASSIGDGYTF
CDR3 DNA: TGTGCCAGTAGTATAGGAGATGGCTACACCTTC

V gene: TRBV14
clone size: .
J gene: TRBJ2-7
D gene: .
CDR3 protein: CASSQDRRAGYEQYF
CDR3 DNA: TGTGCCAGCAGCCAAGATAGGCGGGCTGGCTACGAGCAGTACTTC

V gene: TRBV4-2
clone size: .
J gene: TRBJ2-1
D gene: TRBD2
CDR3 protein: CASSQDLSGGAENEQFF
CDR3 DNA: TGTGCCAGCAGCCAAGATCTCAGCGGGGGGGCCGAAAATGAGCAGTTCTTC

V gene: TRBV18
clone size: .
J gene: TRBJ1-5
D gene: TRBD1
CDR3 protein: CASSPGQGQPQHF
CDR3 DNA: TGTGCCAGCTCACCCGGACAGGGGCAGCCCCAGCATTTT

V gene: TRBV7-2
clone size: few
J gene: TRBJ2-4
D gene: .
CDR3 protein: CASSLAPWQRGIVQYF
CDR3 DNA: TGTGCCAGCAGCTTAGCGCCTTGGCAGAGGGGGATCGTTCAGTACTTC

V gene: TRBV5-5
clone size: .
J gene: TRBJ2-5
D gene: TRBD2
CDR3 protein: CASSLDPAGRETQYF
CDR3 DNA: TGTGCCAGCAGCTTGGACCCAGCGGGAAGGGAGACCCAGTACTTC

V gene: TRBV7-8
clone size: .
J gene: TRBJ2-7
D gene: TRBD1
CDR3 protein: CASSLRDRGHGEQYF
CDR3 DNA: TGTGCCAGCAGCCTCCGGGACAGGGGGCATGGGGAGCAGTACTTC

V gene: TRBV7-8
clone size: .
J gene: TRBJ2-7
D gene: .
CDR3 protein: CASSLGAGRVGYEQYF
CDR3 DNA: TGTGCCAGCAGCTTAGGGGCCGGCAGGGTTGGATACGAGCAGTACTTC

V gene: TRBV7-9
clone size: once
J gene: TRBJ2-5
D gene: .
CDR3 protein: CASSFVGETQYF
CDR3 DNA: TGTGCCAGCAGCTTCGTCGGTGAGACCCAGTACTTC

V gene: TRBV6-5
clone size: few
J gene: TRBJ2-2
D gene: .
CDR3 protein: CASSYVGTGELFF
CDR3 DNA: TGTGCCAGCAGTTACGTCGGCACCGGGGAGCTGTTTTTT

V gene: TRBV19
clone size: .
J gene: TRBJ2-7
D gene: TRBD1
CDR3 protein: CASSISQGADYEQYF
CDR3 DNA: TGTGCCAGTAGTATTAGCCAGGGGGCGGACTACGAGCAGTACTTC

V gene: TRBV4-3
clone size: .
J gene: TRBJ2-3
D gene: TRBD2
CDR3 protein: CASSQHGSPAGRGSTDTQYF
CDR3 DNA: TGCGCCAGCAGCCAGCATGGCTCCCCAGCGGGGCGGGGGAGCACAGATACGCAGTATTTT

V gene: TRBV6-1
clone size: .
J gene: TRBJ2-3
D gene: TRBD2
CDR3 protein: CASSEERGGTDTQYF
CDR3 DNA: TGTGCCAGCAGTGAAGAACGGGGGGGCACAGATACGCAGTATTTT

V gene: TRBV9
clone size: .
J gene: TRBJ2-1
D gene: TRBD2
CDR3 protein: CASSVGGLVFDEQFF
CDR3 DNA: TGTGCCAGCAGCGTAGGGGGACTAGTTTTCGATGAGCAGTTCTTC

V gene: TRBV6-4
clone size: .
J gene: TRBJ2-3
D gene: .
CDR3 protein: CASSDSSNTQYF
CDR3 DNA: TGTGCCAGCAGTGACTCCAGTAATACGCAGTATTTT